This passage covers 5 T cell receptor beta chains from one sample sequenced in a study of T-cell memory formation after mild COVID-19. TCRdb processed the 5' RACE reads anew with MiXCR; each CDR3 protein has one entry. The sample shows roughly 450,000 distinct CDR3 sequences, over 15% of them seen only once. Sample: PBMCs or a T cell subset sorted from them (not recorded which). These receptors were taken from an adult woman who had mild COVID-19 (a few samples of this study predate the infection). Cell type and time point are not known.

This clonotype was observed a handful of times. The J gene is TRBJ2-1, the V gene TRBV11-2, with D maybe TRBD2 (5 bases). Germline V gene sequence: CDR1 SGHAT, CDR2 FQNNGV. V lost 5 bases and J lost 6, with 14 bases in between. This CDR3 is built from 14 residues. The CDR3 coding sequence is TGTGCCAGCAGCCCTCGGACTGGCGTCAATGAGCAGTTCTTC. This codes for CASSPRTGVNEQFF. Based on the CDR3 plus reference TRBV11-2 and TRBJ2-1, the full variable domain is EAGVAQSPRYKIIEKRQSVAFWCNPISGHATLYWYQQILGQGPKLLIQFQNNGVVDDSQLPKDRFSAERLKGVDSTLKIQPAKLEDSAVYLCASSPRTGVNEQFFGPGTRLTVL.

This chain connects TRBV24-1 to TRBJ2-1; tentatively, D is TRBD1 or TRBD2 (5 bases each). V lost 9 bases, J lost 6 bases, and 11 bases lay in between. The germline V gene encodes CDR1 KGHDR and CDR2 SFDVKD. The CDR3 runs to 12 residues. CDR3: CATEGLGNEQFF. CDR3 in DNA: TGTGCCACCGAGGGGTTGGGCAATGAGCAGTTCTTC.

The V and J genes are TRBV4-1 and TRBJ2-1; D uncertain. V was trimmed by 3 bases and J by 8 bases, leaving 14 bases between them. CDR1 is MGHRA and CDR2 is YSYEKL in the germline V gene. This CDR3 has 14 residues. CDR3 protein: CASSQSRLLDEQFF. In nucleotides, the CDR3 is TGCGCCAGCAGCCAGAGTAGACTTCTCGATGAGCAGTTCTTC.

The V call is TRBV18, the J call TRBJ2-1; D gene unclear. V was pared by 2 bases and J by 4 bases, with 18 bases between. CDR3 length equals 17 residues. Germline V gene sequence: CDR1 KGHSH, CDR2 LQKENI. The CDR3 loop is CASSPSATSIYYNEQFF. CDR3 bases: TGTGCCAGCTCACCATCTGCGACTTCGATTTATTACAATGAGCAGTTCTTC.

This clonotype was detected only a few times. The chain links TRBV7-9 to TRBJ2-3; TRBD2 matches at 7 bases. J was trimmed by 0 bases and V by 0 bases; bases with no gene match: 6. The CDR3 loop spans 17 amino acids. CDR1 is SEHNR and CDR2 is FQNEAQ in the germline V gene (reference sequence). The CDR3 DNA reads TGTGCCAGCAGCTTAGCCCCAGCGGGGTCTAGCACAGATACGCAGTATTTT. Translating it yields CASSLAPAGSSTDTQYF.